The rows below give T cell receptor beta chains drawn from one sample of a study of T cell responses to AZD1222 COVID-19 vaccine. Only in-frame clones appear in the TCRdb table, and some are missing; sequencing was by immunoSEQ multiplex PCR. Among around 140,000 clones listed, 91% were seen once. The sequenced sample was peripheral blood, obtained on day 0 of AZD1222 vaccination. The source is an adult in good health. Each CDR3 is given with its conserved first and last residue.

v_call cdr3_aa
TRBV6-4 CASRPGHGNTEAFF
TRBV6-2/TRBV6-3 CASSYGGPGRQETQYF
TRBV7-2 CASSVTGTSGNEQFF
TRBV2 CASRKAGLSSTDTQYF
TRBV6-2/TRBV6-3 CASSETGALLGPEKLFF
TRBV5-5 CATGQGLSYEQYF
TRBV9 CASSVGQGFYGYTF
TRBV13 CASSSPSGGDNEQFF
TRBV6-5 CASRDRGSKTQYF
TRBV30 CAWSHGPATREKLFF
TRBV4-3 CASSAHRELTGELFF
TRBV12-2 CASRRREAGHTQYF
TRBV5-1 CASSPRGQPESHRNTIYF
TRBV6-5 CASRMAGTSGETQYF
TRBV7-9 CASSRHQGRTDTQYF
TRBV5-5 CASSLGWSNEKLFF
TRBV27 CASSVAGYNEQFF
TRBV4-1 CASRLTGTVQETQYF
TRBV7-9 CASRRSLNTGELFF
TRBV20-1 CSARVQYEQYF
TRBV6-2/TRBV6-3 CASSYSVFGSYDQYEQYF
TRBV10-3 CAISEKGGMQETQYF
TRBV7-9 CASSLEGVEQYF
TRBV11-1 CASSLVVGLGTEAFF